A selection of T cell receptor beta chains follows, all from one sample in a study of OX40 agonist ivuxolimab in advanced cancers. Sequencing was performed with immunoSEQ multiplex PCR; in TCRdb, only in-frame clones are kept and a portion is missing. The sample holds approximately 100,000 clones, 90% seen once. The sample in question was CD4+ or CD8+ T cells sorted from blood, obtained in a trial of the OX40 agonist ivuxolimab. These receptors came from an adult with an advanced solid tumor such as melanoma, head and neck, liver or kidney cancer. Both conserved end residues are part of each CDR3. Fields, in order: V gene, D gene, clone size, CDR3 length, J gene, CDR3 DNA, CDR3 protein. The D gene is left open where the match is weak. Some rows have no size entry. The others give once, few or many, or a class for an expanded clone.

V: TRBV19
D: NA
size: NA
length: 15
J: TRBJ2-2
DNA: TGTGCCAGTAGTATCGAGGGGGTCGTCACCGGGGAGCTGTTTTTT
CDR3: CASSIEGVVTGELFF

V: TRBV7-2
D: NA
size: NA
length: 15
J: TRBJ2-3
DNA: TGTGCCAGCAGCTTATCAGGGGGGTTGGCAGATACGCAGTATTTT
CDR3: CASSLSGGLADTQYF

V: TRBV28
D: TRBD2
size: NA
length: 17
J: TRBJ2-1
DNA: TGTGCCAGCAGTTTACGTACTAGCGGGAGCTCCTACAATGAGCAGTTCTTC
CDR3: CASSLRTSGSSYNEQFF

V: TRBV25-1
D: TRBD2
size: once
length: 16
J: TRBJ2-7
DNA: TGTGCCAGCAGTGAGGGGGGACTAGCGGGAGCCTACGAGCAGTACTTC
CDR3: CASSEGGLAGAYEQYF

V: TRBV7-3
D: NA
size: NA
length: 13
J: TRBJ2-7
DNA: TGTGCCAGCAGCCCTAACGGGGTTGCCGAGCAGTACTTC
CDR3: CASSPNGVAEQYF

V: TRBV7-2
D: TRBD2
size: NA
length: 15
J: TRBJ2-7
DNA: TGTGCCAGCAGCTTTGGGACTAGTGAGGCCTACGAGCAGTACTTC
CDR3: CASSFGTSEAYEQYF

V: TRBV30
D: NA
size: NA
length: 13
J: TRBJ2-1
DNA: TGTGCCTGGAGCAGGGGGGCAGATTGGGAGCAGTTCTTC
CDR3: CAWSRGADWEQFF

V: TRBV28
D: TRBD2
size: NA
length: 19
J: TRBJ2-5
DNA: TGTGCCAGCAGCTACCCCACAAAGAGGATAGCGGGAGTTAAGGAGACCCAGTACTTC
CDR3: CASSYPTKRIAGVKETQYF

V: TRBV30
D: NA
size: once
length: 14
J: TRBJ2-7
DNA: TGTGCCTTAGGCCGGGACATAGGAGTCTACGAGCAGTACTTC
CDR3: CALGRDIGVYEQYF

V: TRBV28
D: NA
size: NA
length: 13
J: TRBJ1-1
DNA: TGTGCCAGCAGTTTCTGGGGGCCTACTGAAGCTTTCTTT
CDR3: CASSFWGPTEAFF

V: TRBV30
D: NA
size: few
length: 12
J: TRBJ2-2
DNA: TGTGCCTGGAGAATTAACACCGGGGAGCTGTTTTTT
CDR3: CAWRINTGELFF

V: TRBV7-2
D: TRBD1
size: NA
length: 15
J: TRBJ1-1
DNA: TGTGCCAGCAGCACCCGGACAGGGGGCGGCACTGAAGCTTTCTTT
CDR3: CASSTRTGGGTEAFF

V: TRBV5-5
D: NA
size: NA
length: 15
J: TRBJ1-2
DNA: TGTGCCAGCAGCTTGGTAGGGGCGCCTAACTATGGCTACACCTTC
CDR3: CASSLVGAPNYGYTF

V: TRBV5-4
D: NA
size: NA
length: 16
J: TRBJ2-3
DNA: TGTGCCAGCAGCTTGTTTGGGGGTGGCGGCACAGATACGCAGTATTTT
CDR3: CASSLFGGGGTDTQYF

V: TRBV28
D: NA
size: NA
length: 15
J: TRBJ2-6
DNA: TGTGCCAGCAGCCCGGAGGGCCACGGGGCCAACGTCCTGACTTTC
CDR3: CASSPEGHGANVLTF

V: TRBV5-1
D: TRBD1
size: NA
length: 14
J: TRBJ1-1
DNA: TGCGCCAGCAGCCCTGGGACAGGGAACACTGAAGCTTTCTTT
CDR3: CASSPGTGNTEAFF

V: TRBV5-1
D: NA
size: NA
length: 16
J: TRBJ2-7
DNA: TGCGCCAGCAGCCCGGGGGGCGCCCCAACAACCTACGAGCAGTACTTC
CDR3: CASSPGGAPTTYEQYF

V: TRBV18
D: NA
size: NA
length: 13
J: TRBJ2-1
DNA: TGTGCCAGCTCACAGGACAGCTACAATGAGCAGTTCTTC
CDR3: CASSQDSYNEQFF

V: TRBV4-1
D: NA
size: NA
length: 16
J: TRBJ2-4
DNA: TGCGCCAGCAGCCTGCAGATCGGGATTTCGTTAAACATTCAGTACTTC
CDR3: CASSLQIGISLNIQYF

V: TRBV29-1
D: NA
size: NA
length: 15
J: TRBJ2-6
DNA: TGCAGCGTTGAGGTCCCCAACTCTGGGGCCAACGTCCTGACTTTC
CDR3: CSVEVPNSGANVLTF

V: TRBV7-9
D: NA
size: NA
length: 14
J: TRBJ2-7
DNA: TGTGCCAGCAGCTTATCAGGAATGAATGACGAGCAGTACTTC
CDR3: CASSLSGMNDEQYF